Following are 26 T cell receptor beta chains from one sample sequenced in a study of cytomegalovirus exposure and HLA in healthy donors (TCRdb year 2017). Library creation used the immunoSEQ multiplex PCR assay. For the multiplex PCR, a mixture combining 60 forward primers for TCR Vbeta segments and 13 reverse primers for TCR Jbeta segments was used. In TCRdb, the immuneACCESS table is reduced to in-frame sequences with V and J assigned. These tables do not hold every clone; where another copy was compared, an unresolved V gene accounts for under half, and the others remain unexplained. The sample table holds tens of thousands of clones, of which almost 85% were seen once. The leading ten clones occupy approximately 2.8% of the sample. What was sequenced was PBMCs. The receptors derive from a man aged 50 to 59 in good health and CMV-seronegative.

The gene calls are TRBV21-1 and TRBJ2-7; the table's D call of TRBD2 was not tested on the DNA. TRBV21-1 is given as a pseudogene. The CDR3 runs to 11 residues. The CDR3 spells CASSNSGEQYF. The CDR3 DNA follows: TGTGCCAGCAGCAATAGTGGCGAGCAGTACTTC.

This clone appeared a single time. This chain's CDR3 is CASSQGAFLTEAFF. Written as DNA, the CDR3 is TGTGCCAGCAGCCAAGGGGCCTTTCTCACTGAAGCTTTCTTT. The chain links TRBV14 to TRBJ1-1; D unresolved. With 1 base removed from V and 4 bases from J, the gap between germline ends came to 10 bases. The CDR3 has 14 amino acids. Germline values: CDR1 SGHDN, CDR2 FVKESK.

The CDR3 nucleotides are TGTGCCTGGACTAGAGGTCAGGGCAGCTATGGCTACACCTTC. Protein product: CAWTRGQGSYGYTF. V is TRBV30 and J is TRBJ1-2; D might be TRBD1 (5 bases). V was pared by 4 bases and J by 4 bases, with 16 bases between. The germline V gene encodes CDR1 GTSNPN and CDR2 SVGIG (reference sequence). This CDR3 is built from 14 residues.

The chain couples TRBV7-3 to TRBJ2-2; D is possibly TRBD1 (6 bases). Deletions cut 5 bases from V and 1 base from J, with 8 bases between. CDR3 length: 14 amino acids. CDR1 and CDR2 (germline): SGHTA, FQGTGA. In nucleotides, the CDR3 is TGTGCCAGCAGCGAACAGGGGAACACCGGGGAGCTGTTTTTT. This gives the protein CASSEQGNTGELFF. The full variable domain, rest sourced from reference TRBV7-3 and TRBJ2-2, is GAGVSQTPSNKVTEKGKYVELRCDPISGHTALYWYRQSLGQGPEFLIYFQGTGAADDSGLPNDRFFAVRPEGSVSTLKIQRTERGDSAVYLCASSEQGNTGELFFGEGSRLTVL.

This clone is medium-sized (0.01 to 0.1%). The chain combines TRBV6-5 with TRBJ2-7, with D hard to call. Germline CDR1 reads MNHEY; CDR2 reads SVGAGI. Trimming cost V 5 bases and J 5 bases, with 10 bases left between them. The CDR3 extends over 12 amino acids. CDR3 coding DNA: TGTGCCAGCAGTAACGAAGCCCACGAGCAGTACTTC. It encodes CASSNEAHEQYF.

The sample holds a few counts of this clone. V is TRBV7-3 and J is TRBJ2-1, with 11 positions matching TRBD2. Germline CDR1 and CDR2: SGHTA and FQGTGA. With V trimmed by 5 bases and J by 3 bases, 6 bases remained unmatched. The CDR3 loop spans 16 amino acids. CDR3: CASSRGTSGDYNEQFF. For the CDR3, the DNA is TGTGCCAGCAGCCGTGGGACTAGCGGAGACTACAATGAGCAGTTCTTC.

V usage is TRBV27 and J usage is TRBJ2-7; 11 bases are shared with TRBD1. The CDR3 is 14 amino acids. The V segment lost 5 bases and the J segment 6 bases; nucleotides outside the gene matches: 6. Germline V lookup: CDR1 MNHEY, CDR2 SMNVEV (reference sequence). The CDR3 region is CASSRDRGALEQYF. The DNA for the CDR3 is TGTGCCAGCAGTCGGGACAGGGGGGCCCTCGAGCAGTACTTC.

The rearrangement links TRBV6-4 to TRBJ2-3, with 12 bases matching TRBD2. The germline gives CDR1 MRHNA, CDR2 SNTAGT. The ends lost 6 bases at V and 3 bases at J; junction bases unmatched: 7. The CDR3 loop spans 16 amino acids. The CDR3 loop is CASSTLAGGLTDTQYF. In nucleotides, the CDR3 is TGTGCCAGCAGCACCCTAGCGGGGGGGCTAACAGATACGCAGTATTTT.

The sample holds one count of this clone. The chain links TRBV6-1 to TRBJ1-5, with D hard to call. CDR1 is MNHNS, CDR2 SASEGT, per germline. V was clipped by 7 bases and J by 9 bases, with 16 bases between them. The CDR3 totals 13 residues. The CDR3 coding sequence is TGTGCCAGCAAGCAGGCCCTCGTGTCGCCCCAGCATTTT. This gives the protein CASKQALVSPQHF.

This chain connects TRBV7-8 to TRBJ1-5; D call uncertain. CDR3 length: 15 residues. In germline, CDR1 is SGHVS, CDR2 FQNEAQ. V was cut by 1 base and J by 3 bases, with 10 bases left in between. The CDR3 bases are TGTGCCAGCAGCTTAGTTCTAAGATCCAATCAGCCCCAGCATTTT. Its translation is CASSLVLRSNQPQHF.

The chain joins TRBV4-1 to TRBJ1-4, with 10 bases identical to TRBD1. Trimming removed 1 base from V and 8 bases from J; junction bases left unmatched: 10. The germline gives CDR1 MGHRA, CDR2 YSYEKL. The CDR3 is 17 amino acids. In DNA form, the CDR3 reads TGCGCCAGCAGCCAAGCGCTTAAGGGGACAGGGGTGGAAAAACTGTTTTTT. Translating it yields CASSQALKGTGVEKLFF.

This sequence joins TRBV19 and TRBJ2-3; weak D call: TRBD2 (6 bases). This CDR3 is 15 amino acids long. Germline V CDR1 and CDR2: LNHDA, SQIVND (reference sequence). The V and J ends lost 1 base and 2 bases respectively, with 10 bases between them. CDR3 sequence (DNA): TGTGCCAGTAGTATAGTGGGAGGTTCCACAGATACGCAGTATTTT. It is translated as CASSIVGGSTDTQYF.

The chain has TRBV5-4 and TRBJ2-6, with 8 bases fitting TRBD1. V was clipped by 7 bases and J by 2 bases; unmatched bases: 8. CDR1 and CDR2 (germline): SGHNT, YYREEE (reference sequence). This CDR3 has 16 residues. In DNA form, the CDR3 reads TGTGCCAGCGGTAGACAGGGGCCCCCTGGGGCCAACGTCCTGACTTTC. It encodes CASGRQGPPGANVLTF.

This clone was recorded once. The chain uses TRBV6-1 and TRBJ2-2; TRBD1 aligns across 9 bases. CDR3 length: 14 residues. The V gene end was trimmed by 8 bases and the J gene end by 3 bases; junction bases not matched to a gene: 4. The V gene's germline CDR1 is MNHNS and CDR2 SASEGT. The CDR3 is CASGWTGDTGELFF. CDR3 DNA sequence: TGTGCCAGCGGTTGGACAGGGGACACCGGGGAGCTGTTTTTT.

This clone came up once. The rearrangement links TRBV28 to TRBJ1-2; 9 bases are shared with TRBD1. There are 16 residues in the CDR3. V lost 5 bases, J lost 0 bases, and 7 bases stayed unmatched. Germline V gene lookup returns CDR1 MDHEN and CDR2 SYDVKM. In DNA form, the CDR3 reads TGTGCCAGCAGTACCGGGACAGGGCTAACTAACTATGGCTACACCTTC. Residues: CASSTGTGLTNYGYTF.

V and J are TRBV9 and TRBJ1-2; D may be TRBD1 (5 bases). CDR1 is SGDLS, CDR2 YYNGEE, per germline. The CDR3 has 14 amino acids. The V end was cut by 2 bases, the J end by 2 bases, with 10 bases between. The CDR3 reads CASSVGGFNYGYTF. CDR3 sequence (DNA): TGTGCCAGCAGCGTTGGGGGGTTCAACTATGGCTACACCTTC. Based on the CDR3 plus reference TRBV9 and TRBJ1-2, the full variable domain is DSGVTQTPKHLITATGQRVTLRCSPRSGDLSVYWYQQSLDQGLQFLIQYYNGEERAKGNILERFSAQQFPDLHSELNLSSLELGDSALYFCASSVGGFNYGYTFGSGTRLTVV.

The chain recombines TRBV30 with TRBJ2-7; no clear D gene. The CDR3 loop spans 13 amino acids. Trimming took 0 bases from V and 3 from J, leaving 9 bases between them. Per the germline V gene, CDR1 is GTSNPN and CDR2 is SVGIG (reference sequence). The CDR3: CAWSVTPIYEQYF. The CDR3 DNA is TGTGCCTGGAGTGTAACTCCAATCTACGAGCAGTACTTC.

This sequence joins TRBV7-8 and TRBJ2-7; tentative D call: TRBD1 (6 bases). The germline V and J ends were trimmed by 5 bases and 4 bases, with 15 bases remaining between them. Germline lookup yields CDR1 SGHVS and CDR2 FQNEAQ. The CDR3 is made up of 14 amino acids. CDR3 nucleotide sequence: TGTGCCAGCAGCCCCCGGGTGGGGGCGTACGAGCAGTACTTC. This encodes CASSPRVGAYEQYF.

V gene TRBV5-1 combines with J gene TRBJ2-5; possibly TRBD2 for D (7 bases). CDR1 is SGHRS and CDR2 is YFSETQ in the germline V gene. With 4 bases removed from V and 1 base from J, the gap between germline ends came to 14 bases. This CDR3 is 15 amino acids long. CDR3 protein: CASSTNGGPQETQYF. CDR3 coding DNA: TGCGCCAGCAGCACGAACGGGGGGCCCCAAGAGACCCAGTACTTC. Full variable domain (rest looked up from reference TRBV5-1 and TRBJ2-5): KAGVTQTPRYLIKTRGQQVTLSCSPISGHRSVSWYQQTPGQGLQFLFEYFSETQRNKGNFPGRFSGRQFSNSRSEMNVSTLELGDSALYLCASSTNGGPQETQYFGPGTRLLVL.

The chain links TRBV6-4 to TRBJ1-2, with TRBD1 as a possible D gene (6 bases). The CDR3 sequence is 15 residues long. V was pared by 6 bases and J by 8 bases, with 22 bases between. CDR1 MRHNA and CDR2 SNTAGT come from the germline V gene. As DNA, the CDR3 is TGTGCCAGCAGCGACCGACAGGCTGAGGACTGGGGCTACACCTTC. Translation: CASSDRQAEDWGYTF.

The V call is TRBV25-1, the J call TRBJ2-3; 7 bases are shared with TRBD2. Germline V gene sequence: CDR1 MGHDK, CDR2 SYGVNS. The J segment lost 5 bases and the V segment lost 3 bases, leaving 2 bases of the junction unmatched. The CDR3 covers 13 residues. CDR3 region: CASSEGGGDTQYF. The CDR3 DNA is TGTGCCAGCAGTGAGGGGGGGGGAGATACGCAGTATTTT.

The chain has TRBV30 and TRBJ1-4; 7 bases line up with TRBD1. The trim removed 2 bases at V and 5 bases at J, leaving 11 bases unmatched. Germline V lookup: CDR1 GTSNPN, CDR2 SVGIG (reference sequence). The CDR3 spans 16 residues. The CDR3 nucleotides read TGTGCCTGGAGTCTATCAGGGGGAGGCCCGAATGAAAAACTGTTTTTT. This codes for CAWSLSGGGPNEKLFF.

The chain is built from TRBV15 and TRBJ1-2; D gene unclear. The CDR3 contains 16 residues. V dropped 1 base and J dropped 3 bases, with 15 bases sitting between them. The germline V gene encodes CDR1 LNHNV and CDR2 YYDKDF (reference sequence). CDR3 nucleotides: TGTGCCACCAGCAGAGCTTACCGTGTGGGCGACTATGGCTACACCTTC. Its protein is CATSRAYRVGDYGYTF.

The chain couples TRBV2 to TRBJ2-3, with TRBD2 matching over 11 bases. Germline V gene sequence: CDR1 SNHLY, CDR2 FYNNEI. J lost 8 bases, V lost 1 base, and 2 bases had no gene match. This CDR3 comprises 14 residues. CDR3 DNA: TGTGCCAGCAGTGAAGACCTAGCGGGGGGTACGCAGTATTTT. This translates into CASSEDLAGGTQYF.

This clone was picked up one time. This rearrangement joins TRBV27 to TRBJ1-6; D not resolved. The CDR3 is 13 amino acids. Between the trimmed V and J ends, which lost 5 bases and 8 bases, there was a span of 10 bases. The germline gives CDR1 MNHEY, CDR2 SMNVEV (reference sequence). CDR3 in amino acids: CASSLLRDSPLHF. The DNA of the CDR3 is TGTGCCAGCAGTCTCCTCCGAGATTCACCCCTCCACTTT.

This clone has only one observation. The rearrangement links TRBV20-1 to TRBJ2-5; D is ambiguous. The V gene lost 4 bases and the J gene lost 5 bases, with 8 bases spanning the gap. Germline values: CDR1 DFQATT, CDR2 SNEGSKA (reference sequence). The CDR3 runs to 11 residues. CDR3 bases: TGCAGTGCTACTCTTGCGGAGACCCAGTACTTC. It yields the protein CSATLAETQYF.